These T cell receptor beta chains were read from a single sample in a study of beta chain features in type 1 diabetes. Assay used: immunoSEQ multiplex PCR; TCRdb lists only in-frame clones, some missing. The sample holds 200,000 to 250,000 clones; roughly a tenth are singletons and the top ten take about 1.2%. The sequencing sample was made of central memory CD4+ T cells from blood. All receptors come from a man younger than 35 in good health. CDR3s include the opening cysteine and the closing phenylalanine or tryptophan. The order of the fields is D gene, J gene, V gene, clone size, CDR3 length, CDR3 protein, CDR3 DNA. A D gene is named only where the DNA matches it firmly. Clone size is stated in some rows and not others, as once, few, many or a class when expanded.

>.|TRBJ2-4|TRBV19|.|19
CATSNPRGTESLAKNIQYF
TGTGCCACCTCAAACCCCCGTGGGACGGAGAGCCTAGCCAAAAACATTCAGTACTTC
>TRBD1|TRBJ2-7|TRBV23-1|.|19
CASSQSGIPDRKWTYEQYF
TGCGCCAGCAGTCAATCGGGAATACCGGACAGGAAGTGGACCTACGAGCAGTACTTC
>TRBD1|TRBJ1-4|TRBV28|.|16
CASSSGTGGLNEKLFF
TGTGCCAGCAGTTCCGGGACAGGGGGCCTCAATGAAAAACTGTTTTTT
>.|TRBJ2-7|TRBV7-9|few|16
CASSLALGVASYEQYF
TGTGCCAGCAGCTTAGCTCTGGGGGTAGCGAGCTACGAGCAGTACTTC
>TRBD1|TRBJ1-2|TRBV28|.|14
CASSPGQGAGGYTF
TGTGCCAGCAGTCCCGGACAGGGGGCAGGAGGCTACACCTTC
>.|TRBJ2-5|TRBV18|few|13
CASSPGNLETQYF
TGTGCCAGCTCACCGGGGAATTTAGAGACCCAGTACTTC
>.|TRBJ2-3|TRBV4-2|few|16
CASSQDPGREGDTQYF
TGTGCCAGCAGCCAAGATCCGGGCAGAGAGGGAGATACGCAGTATTTT
>TRBD2|TRBJ2-3|TRBV10-3|few|15
CAIKKSSGSGDTQYF
TGTGCCATCAAGAAGTCTAGCGGGAGTGGGGATACGCAGTATTTT
>.|TRBJ2-1|TRBV5-1|.|12
CASSLTTGEQFF
TGCGCCAGCAGCTTGACCACAGGGGAGCAGTTCTTC
>TRBD1|TRBJ1-2|TRBV5-4|few|13
CACGRDRPYGYTF
TGTGCCTGCGGCCGGGACAGGCCCTATGGCTACACCTTC
>TRBD1|TRBJ1-5|TRBV7-9|few|15
CASSTTGGYNQPQHF
TGTGCCAGCAGCACCACAGGGGGGTACAATCAGCCCCAGCATTTT
>.|TRBJ2-7|TRBV7-9|.|12
CASRVTGGEQYF
TGTGCCAGCAGAGTTACCGGGGGCGAGCAGTACTTC
>.|TRBJ1-2|TRBV2|few|14
CASSSEGRPYGYTF
TGTGCCAGCAGCTCAGAGGGACGGCCCTATGGCTACACCTTC
>TRBD1|TRBJ1-1|TRBV7-2|many|18
CASSKRAGTGRLNTEAFF
TGTGCCAGCAGCAAGCGCGCCGGGACAGGGAGGTTGAACACTGAAGCTTTCTTT
>.|TRBJ2-5|TRBV10-1|.|15
CASSETGTHTETQYF
TGCGCCAGCAGTGAAACCGGGACACACACAGAGACCCAGTACTTC
>TRBD1|TRBJ1-5|TRBV5-1|.|16
CASSTGTGSPNQPQHF
TGCGCCAGCAGCACCGGGACAGGGAGCCCAAATCAGCCCCAGCATTTT
>.|TRBJ2-1|TRBV4-2|.|16
CASSQERAGVGGEQFF
TGTGCCAGCAGCCAAGAGCGGGCGGGAGTAGGGGGTGAGCAGTTCTTC
>TRBD2|TRBJ2-1|TRBV30|.|13
CAWSVSTSGRDFF
TGTGCCTGGAGTGTATCGACTAGCGGGAGGGATTTCTTC
>TRBD2|TRBJ2-1|TRBV23-1|.|16
CASSQSQERECGEQFF
TGCGCCAGCAGTCAATCGCAGGAGCGGGAGTGTGGGGAGCAGTTCTTC
>.|TRBJ1-1|TRBV6-6|few|13
CASSSRGLTEAFF
TGTGCCAGCAGTTCTCGGGGGCTTACTGAAGCTTTCTTT
>.|TRBJ2-7|TRBV5-1|few|11
CASSESYEQYF
TGCGCCAGCAGCGAGTCCTACGAGCAGTACTTC
>.|TRBJ2-7|TRBV2|.|13
CASRDTRPYEQYF
TGTGCCAGCAGGGACACTCGACCTTACGAGCAGTACTTC
>TRBD2|TRBJ2-7|TRBV30|.|14
CAWSGVSGRYEQYF
TGTGCCTGGAGTGGAGTTAGCGGGCGGTACGAGCAGTACTTC
>TRBD2|TRBJ2-7|TRBV5-6|.|16
CASSFSGKRELYEQYF
TGTGCCAGCAGCTTTAGCGGGAAGCGGGAACTCTACGAGCAGTACTTC
>.|TRBJ2-6|TRBV18|.|17
CASSRTGPSSGANVLTF
TGTGCCAGCTCACGTACCGGACCAAGCTCTGGGGCCAACGTCCTGACTTTC
>TRBD1|TRBJ2-5|TRBV5-1|.|14
CASSRDRVGETQYF
TGCGCCAGCAGCAGAGACAGGGTTGGGGAGACCCAGTACTTC
>.|TRBJ2-2|TRBV29-1|.|12
CSVGAWTGELFF
TGCAGCGTTGGGGCCTGGACCGGGGAGCTGTTTTTT
>.|TRBJ2-7|TRBV4-2|.|14
CASSQVPQTYEQYF
TGTGCCAGCAGCCAAGTCCCACAGACTTACGAGCAGTACTTC
>.|TRBJ1-1|TRBV18|many|13
CASSGTVNTEAFF
TGTGCCAGCTCAGGCACAGTGAACACTGAAGCTTTCTTT
>TRBD2|TRBJ2-2|TRBV6-1|.|16
CASSERLAGNTGELFF
TGTGCCAGCAGTGAACGACTAGCGGGAAACACCGGGGAGCTGTTTTTT
>.|TRBJ2-7|TRBV7-9|many|12
CASSLNSYEQYF
TGTGCCAGCAGCCTAAACAGCTACGAGCAGTACTTC
>.|TRBJ2-2|TRBV7-3|.|13
CASSSQMAGELFF
TGTGCCAGCAGCTCCCAGATGGCCGGGGAGCTGTTTTTT
>TRBD1|TRBJ2-4|TRBV2|.|14
CASSEDRGWNIQYF
TGTGCCAGCAGTGAAGACAGGGGATGGAACATTCAGTACTTC
>TRBD2|TRBJ2-5|TRBV7-8|.|14
CASSTQGLAETQYF
TGTGCCAGCAGCACCCAGGGACTAGCGGAGACCCAGTACTTC
>TRBD2|TRBJ2-1|TRBV5-1|.|16
CASSLTLAGGPNEQFF
TGCGCCAGCAGCCTAACACTAGCGGGAGGGCCGAATGAGCAGTTCTTC
>.|TRBJ2-7|TRBV7-7|few|14
CASSPSRNSYEQYF
TGTGCCAGCAGCCCGAGTCGAAACTCCTACGAGCAGTACTTC
>TRBD2|TRBJ2-3|TRBV5-1|once|16
CASSPLASGTTDTQYF
TGCGCCAGCAGCCCACTAGCTAGCGGGACCACAGATACGCAGTATTTT